This T cell receptor beta chain emerged from a study of PD-L1 blockade in urothelial cancer. Germline V gene lookup returns CDR1 SGHRS and CDR2 YFSETQ. V lost 4 bases to trimming and J lost 4 bases; unmatched junction nucleotides: 3. This CDR3 comprises 15 residues. Only in-frame clones appear in the TCRdb table, and some are missing; sequencing was by immunoSEQ multiplex PCR. The repertoire holds tens of thousands of clones, with roughly 86% as singletons. The sequence was collected from a man aged 65-85 years with urothelial cancer. V gene TRBV5-1 combines with J gene TRBJ2-1, with 12 bases aligning to TRBD2. Sequenced material: PBMCs, taken around atezolizumab (anti-PD-L1) treatment. CDR3 protein: CASSPGLAGYNEQFF. The CDR3 DNA reads as TGCGCCAGCAGCCCAGGACTAGCGGGATACAATGAGCAGTTCTTC.